This T cell receptor (beta chain) was captured by sequencing in a study of blood T cell repertoires in COVID-19. Turning to the study itself: T cells, B-cell-depleted T cells, or PBMCs supplied cDNA or gDNA.

Trimming cost V 6 bases and J 8 bases; bases outside gene matches: 13. Germline CDR1 LGHDT, CDR2 YNNKEL (reference sequence). The CDR3 has 15 residues. How the authors handled the data: Amplification of reference gene primers was used by the study to estimate nucleated cell counts. Using immunoSEQ multiplex PCR, the repertoire was profiled, and TCRdb retains in-frame clones only, with some absent. V and J calls and clone size come straight from that table; D and trimming were deduced from the DNA. Of about 200,000 clones in the sample, 81% were seen once. The sample consisted of peripheral blood. V and J are TRBV3-1 (or the pseudogene TRBV3-2) and TRBJ2-1, with 7 bases lining up with TRBD2. The sequence was obtained from an elderly woman with acute or convalescent COVID-19. The DNA for the CDR3 is TGTGCCAGCAGGAGTGCTAGCGGAAGTCAAGATGAGCAGTTCTTC. This codes for CASRSASGSQDEQFF.